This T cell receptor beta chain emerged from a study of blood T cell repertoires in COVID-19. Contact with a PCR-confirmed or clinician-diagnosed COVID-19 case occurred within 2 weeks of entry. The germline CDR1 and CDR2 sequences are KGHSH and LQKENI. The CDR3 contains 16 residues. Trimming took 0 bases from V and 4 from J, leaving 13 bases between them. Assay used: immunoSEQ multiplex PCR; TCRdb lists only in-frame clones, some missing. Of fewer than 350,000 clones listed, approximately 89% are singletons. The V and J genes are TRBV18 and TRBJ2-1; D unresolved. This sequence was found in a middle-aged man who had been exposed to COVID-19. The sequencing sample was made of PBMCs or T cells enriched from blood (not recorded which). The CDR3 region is CASSPPARMGYNEQFF. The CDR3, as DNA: TGTGCCAGCTCACCACCGGCGCGGATGGGTTACAATGAGCAGTTCTTC.